Given below is one T cell receptor (beta chain) in context. Its antigen is not known. From germline, CDR1 is KGHSH and CDR2 LQKENI. The CDR3 spans 14 residues. The V end lost 6 bases, the J end lost 1 base, and 12 bases lay between the germline ends. The record originates from a study of cytomegalovirus exposure and HLA in healthy donors. Points from the study as a whole: It was 150 to 200 TCR beta chains that were listed as cytomegalovirus-associated. Earlier analysis found most TCR beta V segments productive about 87% or about 30% of the time. Presence/absence analysis assumed near-uniform sequencing depth across donors.

Vbeta (60) and Jbeta (13) primers were used in the PCR. TCRdb's copy holds only in-frame clones and misses some; the assay was immunoSEQ multiplex PCR. The data hold about 120,000 clones, with roughly four fifths observed a single time. V and J are TRBV18 and TRBJ1-1; unclear D gene. Sequenced sample: PBMCs. This clonotype originated in a male donor in good health and CMV-seropositive. The CDR3 spells CASSPSGRNTEAFF. The CDR3 DNA reads TGTGCCAGCTCTCCCAGCGGGAGGAACACTGAAGCTTTCTTT.